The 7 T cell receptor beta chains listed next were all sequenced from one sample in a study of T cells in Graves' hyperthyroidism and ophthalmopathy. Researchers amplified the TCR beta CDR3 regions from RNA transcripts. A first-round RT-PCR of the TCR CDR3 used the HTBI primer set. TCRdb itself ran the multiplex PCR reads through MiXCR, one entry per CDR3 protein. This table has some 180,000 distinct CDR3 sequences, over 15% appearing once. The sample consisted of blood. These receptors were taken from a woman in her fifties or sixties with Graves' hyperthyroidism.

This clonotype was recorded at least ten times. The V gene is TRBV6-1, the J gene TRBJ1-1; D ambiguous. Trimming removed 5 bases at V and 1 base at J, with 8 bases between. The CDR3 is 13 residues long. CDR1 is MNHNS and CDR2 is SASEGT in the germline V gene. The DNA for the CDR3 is TGTGCCAGCAGTAGTCATACGAACACTGAAGCTTTCTTT. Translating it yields CASSSHTNTEAFF.

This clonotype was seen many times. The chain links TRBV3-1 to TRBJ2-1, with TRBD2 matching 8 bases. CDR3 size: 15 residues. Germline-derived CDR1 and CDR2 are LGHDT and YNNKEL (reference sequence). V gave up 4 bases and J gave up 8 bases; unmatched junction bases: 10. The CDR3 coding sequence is TGTGCCAGCAGCCTTACTAGCGGTACCCGCGATGAGCAGTTCTTC. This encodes CASSLTSGTRDEQFF.

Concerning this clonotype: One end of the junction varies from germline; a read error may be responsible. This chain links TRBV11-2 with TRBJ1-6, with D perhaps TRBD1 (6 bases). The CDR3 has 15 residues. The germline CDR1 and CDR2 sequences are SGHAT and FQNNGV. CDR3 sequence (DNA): TGTGCCAGCAGCTTACCCGGGGCAGGGGCGTCACCCCTCCGCTTT. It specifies CASSLPGAGASPLRF.

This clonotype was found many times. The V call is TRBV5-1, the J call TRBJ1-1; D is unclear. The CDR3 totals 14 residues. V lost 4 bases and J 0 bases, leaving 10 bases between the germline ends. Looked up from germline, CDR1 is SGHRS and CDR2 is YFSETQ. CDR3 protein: CASSQAIMNTEAFF. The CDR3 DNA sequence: TGCGCCAGCAGCCAAGCTATCATGAACACTGAAGCTTTCTTT. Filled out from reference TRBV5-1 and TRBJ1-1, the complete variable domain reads KAGVTQTPRYLIKTRGQQVTLSCSPISGHRSVSWYQQTPGQGLQFLFEYFSETQRNKGNFPGRFSGRQFSNSRSEMNVSTLELGDSALYLCASSQAIMNTEAFFGQGTRLTVV.

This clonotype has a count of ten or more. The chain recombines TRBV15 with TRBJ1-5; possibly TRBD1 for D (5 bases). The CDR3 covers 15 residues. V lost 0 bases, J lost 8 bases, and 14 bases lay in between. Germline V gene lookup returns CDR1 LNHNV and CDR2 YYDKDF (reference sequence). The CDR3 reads CATSRDRGQGKPQHF. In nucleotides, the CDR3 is TGTGCCACCAGCAGAGACCGCGGGCAGGGCAAGCCCCAGCATTTT.

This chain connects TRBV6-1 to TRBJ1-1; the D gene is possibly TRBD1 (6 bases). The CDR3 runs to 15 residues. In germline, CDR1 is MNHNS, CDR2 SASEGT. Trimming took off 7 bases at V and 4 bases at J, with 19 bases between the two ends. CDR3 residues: CASTYPGGGSTEAFF. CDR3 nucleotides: TGTGCCAGCACCTACCCGGGGGGCGGGAGCACTGAAGCTTTCTTT.

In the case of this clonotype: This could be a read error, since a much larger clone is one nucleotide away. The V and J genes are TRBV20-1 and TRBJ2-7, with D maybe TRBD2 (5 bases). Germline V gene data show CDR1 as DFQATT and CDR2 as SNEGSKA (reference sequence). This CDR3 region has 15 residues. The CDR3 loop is CSAPLLRTGPYVQYF. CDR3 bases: TGCAGTGCTCCTCTCCTAAGGACTGGGCCCTACGTGCAGTACTTC.